The T cell receptor (beta chain) under discussion was sequenced for a study of human T cells and chemical hapten exposure. Via MiXCR, TCRdb re-called the RACE reads, giving one row per CDR3 protein. Of around 300,000 distinct CDR3 sequences in the sample, roughly 6.9% were seen once. Sample time point: patch test 1, 2 weeks after DPC sensitization. Sample treatment: therapeutic diphenylcyclopropenone sensitization with weekly scalp DPC. The V end lost 1 base, the J end lost 5 bases, and 20 bases lay between the germline ends. The CDR3 has 17 amino acids. Looked up from germline, CDR1 is LGHDT and CDR2 is YNNKEL (reference sequence).

The material was whole blood, obtained in connection with sensitization to the hapten diphenylcyclopropenone (DPC). The sequence derives from a woman between 18 and 29 years old with alopecia areata. Some clones in this sample may be carry-over from other donors' samples. This sequence joins TRBV3-1 and TRBJ1-2; D unclear. The CDR3 region is CASSQGNFPATLYGYTF. CDR3 nucleotide sequence: TGTGCCAGCAGCCAAGGAAACTTTCCGGCTACACTTTATGGCTACACCTTC. Full variable domain (remainder filled in from reference TRBV3-1 and TRBJ1-2): DTAVSQTPKYLVTQMGNDKSIKCEQNLGHDTMYWYKQDSKKFLKIMFSYNNKELIINETVPNRFSPKSPDKAHLNLHINSLELGDSAVYFCASSQGNFPATLYGYTFGSGTRLTVV.